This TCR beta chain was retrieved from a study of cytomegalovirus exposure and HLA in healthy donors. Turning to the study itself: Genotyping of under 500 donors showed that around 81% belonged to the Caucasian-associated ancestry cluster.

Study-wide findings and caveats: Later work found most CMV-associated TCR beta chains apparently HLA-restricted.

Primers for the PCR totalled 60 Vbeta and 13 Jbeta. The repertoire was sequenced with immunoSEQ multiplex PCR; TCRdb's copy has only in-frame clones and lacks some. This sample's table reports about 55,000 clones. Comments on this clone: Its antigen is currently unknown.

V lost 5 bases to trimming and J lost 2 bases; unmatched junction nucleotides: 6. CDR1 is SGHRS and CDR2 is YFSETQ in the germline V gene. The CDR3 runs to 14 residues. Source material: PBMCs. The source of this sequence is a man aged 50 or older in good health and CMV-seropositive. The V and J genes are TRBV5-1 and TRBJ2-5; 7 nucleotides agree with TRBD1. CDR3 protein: CASSVTGQQETQYF. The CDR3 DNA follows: TGCGCCAGCAGTGTCACGGGACAGCAAGAGACCCAGTACTTC.